This T cell receptor beta chain was captured in a study of blood T cell repertoires in COVID-19. Germline V CDR1 and CDR2: SGDLS, YYNGEE. The CDR3 totals 15 residues. J gave up 2 bases and V 2 bases, and 2 bases lay outside the gene matches. Grouping used clinical history reported by participants in a survey and questionnaire. The table came from immunoSEQ multiplex PCR; TCRdb's copy has only in-frame clones and leaves some out. The sample holds around 190,000 clones; approximately 90% are singletons and the top ten take 20% to 25%. The sequencing input was PBMCs or T cells enriched from blood (not recorded which). The receptor's source is a woman aged 40 to 50 in a cohort exposed to, infected with or recovered from COVID-19 (not recorded which). The chain carries TRBV9 and TRBJ2-2; 8 bases agree with TRBD2. Written as DNA, the CDR3 is TGTGCCAGCAGCGTCGGGGGGGTAAACACCGGGGAGCTGTTTTTT. This codes for CASSVGGVNTGELFF.